This TCR beta chain was observed in a study of blood T cell repertoires in COVID-19. V was pared by 2 bases and J by 7 bases, with 10 bases of the junction left unmatched. Germline CDR1 KGHDR, CDR2 SFDVKD. This CDR3 has 16 amino acids. In the source study's methods: Nucleated cell number was recorded as an estimate derived from reference gene primer amplification. Here immunoSEQ multiplex PCR was the method, and the copy in TCRdb shows in-frame clones only, minus some. V and J calls plus clone size are reproduced from that table; the DNA served to infer D and trimming. The repertoire holds around 180,000 clones, with roughly 77% as singletons. Seattle enrolled patients during active infection and tracked them longitudinally.

The chain combines TRBV24-1 with TRBJ1-5; 7 bases match TRBD1. This receptor was identified in a woman of 80 years or more with COVID-19, enrolled during active disease. Source material: peripheral blood. DNA of the CDR3: TGTGCCACCAGTGATTCATCCGGGACAGAATCCCAGCCCCAGCATTTT. Encoded protein: CATSDSSGTESQPQHF.